The next 25 T cell receptor beta chains were all read from a single sample in a study of post-analysis software for immune sequencing data. Study-wide results and limits: Roughly five TRBV segments occurring more often in patients than controls included TRBV5-6, TRBV5-1 and TRBV20-1.

No antigens are known for them. Unique molecular identifiers tagged the TCR beta cDNA libraries. TCRdb processed the PCR reads anew with MiXCR; each CDR3 protein has one entry. The sample holds 820,000 or so distinct CDR3 sequences; approximately 53% are singletons and the top ten take approximately 4.3%. Input material: blood. Receptors were obtained from a girl aged 10-17 years with multiple sclerosis.

J is TRBJ2-7 and V is TRBV9, with 7 bases that match TRBD1. CDR1 and CDR2 (germline): SGDLS, YYNGEE. CDR3 size: 15 residues. V lost 0 bases, J lost 2 bases, and 5 bases stayed unmatched. CDR3: CASSVGDRNPYEQYF. Written as DNA, the CDR3 is TGTGCCAGCAGCGTAGGGGACAGAAACCCCTACGAGCAGTACTTC.

V gene TRBV20-1 combines with J gene TRBJ2-1; TRBD2 matches 7 bases. Germline CDR1 is DFQATT and CDR2 is SNEGSKA (reference sequence). After removal of 3 bases from V and 7 bases from J, the junction contained 12 bases not matched to a gene. This CDR3 is built from 15 residues. The CDR3 bases are TGCAGTGCTAGTCAAGGGGCGGGAGCGGGGAATGAGCAGTTCTTC. It specifies CSASQGAGAGNEQFF.

The chain employs TRBV18 and TRBJ2-3; D call uncertain. The V gene lost 0 bases and the J gene lost 9 bases, with 13 bases spanning the gap. This CDR3 spans 14 amino acids. CDR1 and CDR2 from the germline V gene are KGHSH and LQKENI. The DNA for the CDR3 is TGTGCCAGCTCACCACCGAGTCCACCACGGACGCAGTATTTT. Translating gives CASSPPSPPRTQYF.

The chain has TRBV3-1 and TRBJ1-2, with unresolved D. V dropped 4 bases and J dropped 6 bases, with 15 bases sitting between them. The CDR3 covers 14 residues. Germline V gene lookup returns CDR1 LGHDT and CDR2 YNNKEL (reference sequence). The CDR3 protein is CASSPTARRHGYTF. The CDR3, as DNA: TGTGCCAGCAGCCCGACGGCCCGAAGACATGGCTACACCTTC.

The chain uses TRBV10-3 and TRBJ2-7, with 8 positions matching TRBD2. The germline V gene has CDR1 ENHRY and CDR2 SYGVKD. The CDR3 covers 16 residues. J was trimmed by 4 bases and V by 6 bases; bases with no gene match: 14. CDR3 nucleotides: TGTGCCATCAGCCGAGACGGTGGCGGGAGGCGTTACGAGCAGTACTTC. This encodes CAISRDGGGRRYEQYF.

The rearrangement uses TRBV5-1 and TRBJ1-2; D gene ambiguous. CDR3 length: 15 residues. Germline CDR1 is SGHRS and CDR2 is YFSETQ. Trimming left V 0 bases short and J 1 base short, with 10 bases between. CDR3 nucleotide sequence: TGCGCCAGCAGCTTGGTTAAGGATAATAACTATGGCTACACCTTC. It encodes CASSLVKDNNYGYTF.

V usage is TRBV20-1 and J usage is TRBJ2-7; D gene ambiguous. Germline V CDR1 and CDR2: DFQATT, SNEGSKA (reference sequence). The CDR3 sequence is 11 residues long. V gave up 0 bases and J gave up 7 bases, with 7 bases separating them. The CDR3: CSARDLDEQYF. The CDR3 DNA is TGCAGTGCTAGAGATCTCGATGAGCAGTACTTC.

This clonotype was seen a handful of times. The CDR3 loop reads CASSLTQWTSKQYF. The CDR3 DNA reads TGCGCCAGCAGCTTGACTCAATGGACCTCTAAGCAGTACTTC. The chain recombines TRBV5-1 with TRBJ2-5; D is unresolved. This CDR3 is 14 amino acids long. V shed 1 base and J shed 11 bases, with 18 bases lying between them. Germline-derived CDR1 and CDR2 are SGHRS and YFSETQ.

The rearrangement links TRBV6-6 to TRBJ2-7, with no clear D. The CDR3 extends over 14 amino acids. Germline V gives CDR1 MNHNY, CDR2 SVGAGI (reference sequence). Trimming took off 2 bases at V and 5 bases at J, with 13 bases between the two ends. CDR3 nucleotides: TGTGCCAGCAGTTACCTGTGGGGTGTCGACGAGCAGTACTTC. It encodes CASSYLWGVDEQYF.

The chain combines TRBV6-1 with TRBJ1-2; 8 bases align to TRBD1. Trimming took 5 bases from V and 0 from J; bases not matched to a gene: 11. Germline CDR1 is MNHNS and CDR2 is SASEGT. The CDR3 contains 17 residues. The CDR3 region is CASSPTRDRISNYGYTF. CDR3 nucleotide sequence: TGTGCCAGCAGTCCGACCCGGGACAGGATTTCTAACTATGGCTACACCTTC.

This clonotype came up a few times. The rearrangement uses TRBV14 and TRBJ2-3; 11 bases are a match to TRBD2. Germline-derived CDR1 and CDR2 are SGHDN and FVKESK. The CDR3 runs to 16 residues. V lost 1 base and J lost 7; bases outside the gene matches: 7. Here the CDR3 DNA reads TGTGCCAGCAGCCAAGGACTAGCGGGGACCCCGTATACGCAGTATTTT. Protein sequence: CASSQGLAGTPYTQYF.

The chain employs TRBV11-2 and TRBJ2-1, with 9 positions matching TRBD2. The CDR3 sequence is 18 residues long. Germline values: CDR1 SGHAT, CDR2 FQNNGV. V lost 4 bases and J lost 6; bases outside the gene matches: 16. CDR3 in amino acids: CASSSRDSGGGGANEQFF. Written as DNA, the CDR3 is TGTGCCAGCAGCTCCCGTGATAGCGGGGGCGGGGGGGCCAATGAGCAGTTCTTC.

There are many counts of this clonotype. CDR3 nucleotide sequence: TGTGCCAGCAGTTACTACCCTAGCGGGGGTGTCACTAGCACAGATACGCAGTATTTT. Its protein product is CASSYYPSGGVTSTDTQYF. V and J are TRBV6-2 or TRBV6-3 and TRBJ2-3; 10 positions agree with TRBD2. From germline, CDR1 is MNHEY and CDR2 SVGEGT. There are 19 residues in the CDR3. The V segment lost 1 base and the J segment 0 bases; nucleotides outside the gene matches: 10.

The chain joins TRBV21-1 to TRBJ2-5; the tabulated D call, TRBD2, remains unverified against the DNA. The DNA end is a closer match to TRBJ2-7, so the J assignment may be wrong. TRBV21-1 is shown as a pseudogene. This CDR3 region has 15 residues. DNA for the CDR3: TGTGCCAGCAGCAAAGCGCTTTGGCAGGACTTCGAGCAGTACTTC. It specifies CASSKALWQDFEQYF.

The genes are TRBV9 and TRBJ2-2; possible D gene TRBD2, 6 bases. This CDR3 has 14 amino acids. Germline V CDR1 and CDR2: SGDLS, YYNGEE. Trimming stripped 0 bases from V and 4 bases from J, with 7 bases between. The DNA for the CDR3 is TGTGCCAGCAGCGTAGGGGGAGGCACCGGGGAGCTGTTTTTT. Protein: CASSVGGGTGELFF.

V and J are TRBV5-1 and TRBJ2-1; 8 bases fit TRBD1. Germline V gives CDR1 SGHRS, CDR2 YFSETQ. V was pared by 1 base and J by 6 bases, with 6 bases of the junction left unmatched. There are 15 residues in the CDR3. CDR3 region: CASSLIQGAGNEQFF. In DNA, the CDR3 is TGCGCCAGCAGCTTGATCCAGGGGGCGGGCAATGAGCAGTTCTTC. The full variable domain, completed using reference TRBV5-1 and TRBJ2-1, is KAGVTQTPRYLIKTRGQQVTLSCSPISGHRSVSWYQQTPGQGLQFLFEYFSETQRNKGNFPGRFSGRQFSNSRSEMNVSTLELGDSALYLCASSLIQGAGNEQFFGPGTRLTVL.

The CDR3, as DNA: TGTGCCAGCAGCTCTCTAGCGGGGGGGCGCGAGCAGTACTTC. Translated, it gives CASSSLAGGREQYF. This chain joins TRBV5-6 and TRBJ2-5; TRBD2 matches at 12 bases. The J call may be mistaken, given a closer DNA end match to TRBJ2-7. Per germline, CDR1 SGHDT and CDR2 YYEEEE. The CDR3 spans 14 residues.

The chain links TRBV9 to TRBJ2-7, with 7 bases lining up with TRBD1. Germline loops: CDR1 SGDLS, CDR2 YYNGEE. The CDR3 runs 16 residues. The junction had 8 bases not matched to a gene; V was cut back by 0 bases and J by 2 bases. The CDR3 region has the DNA TGTGCCAGCAGCGTAGGGGTTCGGACAGGTACCTACGAGCAGTACTTC. Amino acid sequence: CASSVGVRTGTYEQYF.

The rearrangement links TRBV5-6 to TRBJ2-7; D gene uncertain. Germline CDR1 is SGHDT and CDR2 is YYEEEE. The V end lost 1 base, the J end lost 1 base, and 9 bases lay between the germline ends. The CDR3 length is 14 residues. The CDR3 reads CASSLSLPSYEQYF. CDR3 nucleotides: TGTGCCAGCAGCTTGTCTCTTCCATCCTACGAGCAGTACTTC.

The rearrangement links TRBV7-8 to TRBJ2-7, with 7 bases aligning to TRBD2. Germline V gives CDR1 SGHVS, CDR2 FQNEAQ. The CDR3 runs 15 residues. V dropped 5 bases and J dropped 2; count of bases not matched to a gene: 9. The CDR3 bases are TGTGCCAGCAGCCAGAGGGCGGGGGTTACCTACGAGCAGTACTTC. Residues: CASSQRAGVTYEQYF.

The V gene is TRBV6-5, the J gene TRBJ2-3; D is possibly TRBD1 (6 bases). The CDR3 covers 14 residues. V was clipped by 5 bases and J by 2 bases, with 11 bases between them. Germline CDR1 reads MNHEY; CDR2 reads SVGAGI. The CDR3 region is CASSNRAITDTQYF. Written as DNA, the CDR3 is TGTGCCAGCAGTAACAGGGCGATCACAGATACGCAGTATTTT.

The rearrangement links TRBV7-8 to TRBJ1-2, with D possibly TRBD1 on 5 matching bases. The V gene's germline CDR1 is SGHVS and CDR2 FQNEAQ. Trimming shortened V by 3 bases and J by 4 bases, and 12 bases separated the two germline ends. The length of the CDR3 is 14 residues. CDR3 residues: CASSFSGTSYGYTF. CDR3 sequence (DNA): TGTGCCAGCAGCTTCTCCGGGACGAGCTATGGCTACACCTTC.

This sequence joins TRBV7-9 and TRBJ2-1; 8 bases are shared with TRBD1. In germline, CDR1 is SEHNR, CDR2 FQNEAQ (reference sequence). The CDR3 length is 13 residues. V lost 6 bases, J lost 8 bases, and 6 bases stayed unmatched. CDR3 nucleotides: TGTGCCAGCAGATCGGGACAGGTGGATGAGCAGTTCTTC. It encodes CASRSGQVDEQFF. The full variable domain, completed using reference TRBV7-9 and TRBJ2-1, is DTGVSQNPRHKITKRGQNVTFRCDPISEHNRLYWYRQTLGQGPEFLTYFQNEAQLEKSRLLSDRFSAERPKGSFSTLEIQRTEQGDSAMYLCASRSGQVDEQFFGPGTRLTVL.

The genes are TRBV29-1 and TRBJ2-7; D gene uncertain. The germline V and J ends were trimmed by 6 bases and 3 bases, with 12 bases remaining between them. CDR1 SQVTM and CDR2 ANQGSEA come from the germline V gene. The CDR3 covers 12 residues. This CDR3 is CSVSRNSYEQYF. CDR3 sequence (DNA): TGCAGCGTGTCCCGGAACAGCTACGAGCAGTACTTC.

The rearrangement links TRBV21-1 to TRBJ1-4; the D call TRBD1 from the table was never checked on the DNA. TRBV21-1 is termed a pseudogene. This CDR3 comprises 18 residues. DNA of the CDR3: TGTGCCACCTCAATTCGCGGGGCAGGGAATGGAACTAATGAAAAACTGTTTTTT. Translated, it gives CATSIRGAGNGTNEKLFF.